This TCR beta chain was recorded in a study of T cells in narcolepsy. About the research overall: Donors had narcolepsy type 1 or type 2, or were healthy controls.

CDR3 size: 14 residues. Looked up from germline, CDR1 is LNHDA and CDR2 is SQIVND (reference sequence). Trimming pared 5 bases from V and 0 bases from J, leaving 8 bases between. The method was immunoSEQ multiplex PCR; TCRdb's version includes in-frame clones alone and lacks a portion of them. The sample records about 24,000 clones, 75% to 90% being singletons. Notes on the study in general: Comparing one patient's CSF and blood CD4+ clonotypes highlighted HCRT- and TRIB2-specific autoreactive clonotypes.

A note on this clone: Its cognate antigen is unknown.

The V gene is TRBV19, the J gene TRBJ1-3; TRBD1 might be the D (5 bases). This clonotype was obtained from a human donor with narcolepsy. Sequenced sample: CD45RA- memory CD4+ T cells from PBMCs. CDR3 loop: CASSVGHSGNTIYF. The CDR3 DNA reads TGTGCCAGTAGTGTAGGACACTCTGGAAACACCATATATTTT.